This T cell receptor beta chain comes out of a study of shared clonotypes between healthy human individuals. Whole-study results and caveats: Naive CD4 clonotypes were shared across several donors at 4.5% to 6%. Larger richness was generally estimated for naive than memory subsets.

About this clone itself: Its antigen is as yet unknown.

Execution of the assay was at deep level. Libraries were prepared by immunoSEQ multiplex PCR; TCRdb keeps only in-frame clonotypes and omits some of them. Of 1,500,000 or so clones in the sample, roughly 95% are singletons; the top ten hold approximately 1.1%. This CDR3 has 17 amino acids. Germline CDR1 and CDR2: MGHDK and SYGVNS. V lost 1 base, J lost 5 bases, and 9 bases stayed unmatched. Sequenced material: naive CD4+ T cells sorted from blood. Subset given: CD45RA+ positively selected. This rearrangement joins TRBV25-1 to TRBJ2-5, with TRBD1 identical over 11 bases. This TCR was sampled from a man aged 30-40 years in good health. The CDR3 spells CASSEWRDRGKEETQYF. The CDR3 region has the DNA TGTGCCAGCAGTGAATGGAGGGACAGGGGGAAGGAGGAGACCCAGTACTTC.